This T cell receptor (beta chain) appears in the sequencing data of a study of regulatory T cells in long-lasting Graves disease. As to time point: newly diagnosed GD, antithyroid drugs for less than 3 months. Extracted RNA from PBMCs served as the source of the TCR library. The peripheral blood volume drawn was approximately 9.5 milliliters, and it was collected into EDTA tubes. This clonotype was recorded at least ten times. Its specificity is not known. To make TCR beta libraries, researchers used iRepertoire HTBI primers and Arm-PCR of CDR3 regions. Each CDR3 protein gets one entry after TCRdb re-called the multiplex PCR reads with MiXCR. The sample lists approximately 350,000 distinct CDR3 sequences, around 16% seen once, with 20% in the top ten. Findings of the study overall: Analysis covered peripheral blood alone, not thyroid tissue. Persistent cases favored TRBV28, TRBJ1-2 and TRBJ2-5.

The ends lost 0 bases at V and 7 bases at J; junction bases unmatched: 5. This CDR3 comprises 15 residues. The V gene's germline CDR1 is DFQATT and CDR2 SNEGSKA (reference sequence). The same data also contributed to another study, on T cells in Graves' hyperthyroidism and ophthalmopathy. That work states: Patients between 18 and 65 years old had hyperthyroidism, newly diagnosed and lasting under 2 months.

The sequence was collected from a young woman with Graves disease. The chain couples TRBV20-1 to TRBJ2-1, with 11 bases aligning to TRBD2. Sequenced material: peripheral blood mononuclear cells (PBMCs), taken at new diagnosis, from a patient treated with antithyroid drugs. In DNA, the CDR3 is TGCAGTGCTAGAGATTTAGCGGGAGGGTTGAATGAGCAGTTCTTC. Translating gives CSARDLAGGLNEQFF.